The entry below describes one T cell receptor beta chain. Its antigen is not known. The data were taken from a study of shared clonotypes between healthy human individuals. Whole-study context: Three plates were used per donor for CD4 naive, three for CD4 memory, two for CD8 naive and one for CD8 memory. Study results and limitations: Only blood was sampled; tissue repertoires likely differ.

V shed 0 bases and J shed 6 bases, with 8 bases lying between them. Germline V gives CDR1 LGHNA, CDR2 YNFKEQ. The CDR3 is 13 residues long. The naive CD8 subset, CD45RO-negative cells positively selected for CCR7, excluded terminally differentiated effector memory CD45RA+ cells. This table comes from immunoSEQ multiplex PCR, and its TCRdb copy is limited to in-frame clones, with some not included. In the table there are roughly 1,800,000 clones, about 95% of which are singletons. Material: naive CD8+ T cells sorted from blood. The chain carries TRBV4-2 and TRBJ1-1; no clear D. This TCR was sampled from a man between 18 and 29 years old in good health. This CDR3 reads CASSQEEGSEAFF. The CDR3 bases are TGTGCCAGCAGCCAAGAGGAGGGCTCTGAAGCTTTCTTT.